This paragraph reports one T cell receptor (beta chain). Its antigen has not been determined. No per-base quality is available; no much larger clone lies one base away. Synthetic TCR analog templates were spiked into each PCR so that absolute template abundance could be estimated from read counts. TCRbeta CDR3 regions were amplified from genomic DNA with bias-controlled V and J gene primers using the immunoSEQ assay. Sequencing of rearranged TCRbeta segments was done at approximately 20X coverage. The study's processing was this. Sequencing errors were corrected by clustering, and CDR3s were annotated against IMGT so that V, D and J genes could be assigned. Only productive TCRbeta rearrangements were used in downstream analyses, excluding out-of-frame or stop-codon sequences. To compute clonality, Shannon entropy was normalized by the log of the number of unique productive sequences and then subtracted from one. Clones differing between time points or between blood and tumor were identified using Fisher's exact test with Benjamini-Hochberg correction, with an adjusted p below 0.01 applied as the threshold. The immuneACCESS repertoire file appears here via TCRdb, limited to in-frame rearrangements. These files lack a portion of the clones; in checked studies, under half of the deficit traces to unresolved V genes, and the cause of the others is not known. V and J calls and clone size are given by that table; D and trimming were obtained from the DNA. In this sample the table shows tens of thousands of clones, over 70% of which occur a single time. The ten largest make up approximately 3.7% of the sample.

The data stem from a study of PD-L1 blockade in urothelial cancer (dated by TCRdb to the late 2010s). Turning to the overall study: Therapy was started at some point between 2014 and 2016 for all patients, and atezolizumab 1,200 mg was administered intravenously every 3 weeks. About 85% of the 29 patients were identified as males with urothelial cancer of bladder origin, and a prior smoking history was reported by 18 of 29 patients. An ECOG performance status of 0 or 1 was recorded for the patients, and 0 to 3 prior chemotherapy regimens had been received by the patients. Blood samples were analyzed at two time points: 3 weeks after treatment start (second dose) and 6 weeks after treatment start. Blood samples gave median yields of about 150,000 T cells and approximately 80,000 unique TCRs, along with a median clonality of about 0.084. The study, an exploratory multi-omic analysis, examined somatic, immune and clinical correlates of response to PD-L1 blockade with atezolizumab in urothelial cancer. TCR sequencing covered pretreatment tumor samples and matched, serially collected peripheral blood taken before and after atezolizumab treatment. Durable clinical benefit meant progression-free survival longer than 6 months, and TCR features were also tested against progression-free and overall survival. In the same patients, whole exome sequencing and RNA sequencing of pretreatment tumors were performed in addition to TCR sequencing. Durable clinical benefit was achieved by nine patients but not by the remaining 20. Approximately 29 patients had pretreatment blood TCR-seq, about 25 had at least one posttreatment blood collection, and about 25 had tumor TCR-seq.

Study-wide findings and limitations: Greater expansion of tumor-associated TCR clones in peripheral blood 3 weeks after the start of treatment was observed in patients with durable benefit (n ≈ 24, p = 0.022). Because the sample size was small (n ≈ 31) and many exploratory analyses were performed, the results are intended to be hypothesis-generating. Improved progression-free and overall survival was associated with having pretreatment peripheral blood TCR clonality below the median.

A total of 25 to 30 patients with locally advanced or metastatic urothelial carcinoma, treated at Memorial Sloan Kettering on a trial protocol, made up the cohort. Peripheral blood mononuclear cells were collected pretreatment and during treatment, with between 1 and 8 total time points obtained per patient. The Qiagen DNeasy Blood extraction kit was used to purify genomic DNA from total PBMCs and tumor samples. PBMCs were collected pretreatment and during treatment, and were isolated and stored as previously described. Sequences were derived from PBMCs, sampled around atezolizumab (anti-PD-L1) treatment. The TCR sequence derives from a man in his fifties with urothelial cancer.

The DNA sequence reads TGTGCCAGCAGCTCGGAGGGACTAGCATACTACGAGCAGTACTTC. This codes for CASSSEGLAYYEQYF. The sequence joins TRBV7-2 to TRBJ2-7; TRBD2 lines up with 9 middle nucleotides. V is pruned by 4 bases and J by 3 bases, leaving 7 bases of the junction without a gene match. Per the germline V gene, SGHTA is the CDR1 and FQGNSA is the CDR2. The CDR3 holds 15 amino acids from the cysteine to the phenylalanine. CDR3 DNA is the only sequence kept; it has 45 bases, read in frame from the first base.